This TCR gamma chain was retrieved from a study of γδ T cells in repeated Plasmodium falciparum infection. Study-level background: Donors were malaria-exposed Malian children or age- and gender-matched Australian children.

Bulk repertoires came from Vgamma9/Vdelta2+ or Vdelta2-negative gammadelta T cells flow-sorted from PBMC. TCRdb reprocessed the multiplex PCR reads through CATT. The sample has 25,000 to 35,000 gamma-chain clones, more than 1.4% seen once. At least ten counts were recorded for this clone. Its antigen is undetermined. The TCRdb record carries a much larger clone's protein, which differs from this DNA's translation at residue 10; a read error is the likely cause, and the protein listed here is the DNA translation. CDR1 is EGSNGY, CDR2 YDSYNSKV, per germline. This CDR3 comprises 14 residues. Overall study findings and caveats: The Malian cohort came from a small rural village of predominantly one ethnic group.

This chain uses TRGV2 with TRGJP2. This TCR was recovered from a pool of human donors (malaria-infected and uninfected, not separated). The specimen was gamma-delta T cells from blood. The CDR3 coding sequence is TGTGCCACCTGGGACGGGCATAGTGATGGGATCAAGACGTTT. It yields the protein CATWDGHSDGIKTF.